These T cell receptor beta chains were read from a single sample in a study of blood T cell repertoires in COVID-19. Clones were read by immunoSEQ multiplex PCR, and TCRdb kept only the in-frame ones, dropping some. The sample lists tens of thousands of clones, 70% to 85% occurring once. Sample: peripheral blood. The receptor set was obtained from a man in his fifties or sixties with acute or convalescent COVID-19. The CDR3 runs from the conserved cysteine through the conserved F or W. The order of the fields is clone size, CDR3 length, J gene, D gene, V gene, CDR3 protein, CDR3 DNA. The D gene is left open where the match is weak. The size of a clone is reported for some rows only, either as once, few or many, or as a class for expanded clones.

clone size: -
CDR3 length: 13
J gene: TRBJ2-7
D gene: -
V gene: TRBV29-1
CDR3 protein: CSAITRHSYEQYF
CDR3 DNA: TGCAGCGCCATAACTCGACATTCCTACGAGCAGTACTTC

clone size: few
CDR3 length: 13
J gene: TRBJ1-1
D gene: TRBD1
V gene: TRBV5-6
CDR3 protein: CASSLALQGGSFF
CDR3 DNA: TGTGCCAGCAGCTTGGCCTTACAGGGGGGATCTTTCTTT

clone size: once
CDR3 length: 18
J gene: TRBJ2-1
D gene: TRBD2
V gene: TRBV3-1/TRBV3-2
CDR3 protein: CASSQGNRLAGNNNEQFF
CDR3 DNA: TGTGCCAGCAGCCAAGGCAATCGACTAGCGGGGAATAACAATGAGCAGTTCTTC

clone size: -
CDR3 length: 19
J gene: TRBJ2-1
D gene: TRBD2
V gene: TRBV4-2
CDR3 protein: CASSQDSGLAGPKFDEQFF
CDR3 DNA: TGTGCCAGCAGCCAAGATTCGGGACTAGCGGGCCCAAAGTTCGATGAGCAGTTCTTC

clone size: -
CDR3 length: 17
J gene: TRBJ1-2
D gene: TRBD1
V gene: TRBV6-1
CDR3 protein: CASSAIGQGAAGYGYTF
CDR3 DNA: TGTGCCAGCAGTGCCATCGGACAGGGGGCCGCCGGCTATGGCTACACCTTC

clone size: -
CDR3 length: 12
J gene: TRBJ2-3
D gene: -
V gene: TRBV12-3/TRBV12-4
CDR3 protein: CASSLSRDTQYF
CDR3 DNA: TGTGCCAGCAGTTTATCCCGAGATACGCAGTATTTT

clone size: few
CDR3 length: 12
J gene: TRBJ2-3
D gene: TRBD1
V gene: TRBV30
CDR3 protein: CAWSRDRVAQYF
CDR3 DNA: TGTGCCTGGAGTAGAGACAGGGTGGCGCAGTATTTT

clone size: -
CDR3 length: 15
J gene: TRBJ2-1
D gene: TRBD1
V gene: TRBV24-1
CDR3 protein: CATSGSGTGSNEQFF
CDR3 DNA: TGTGCCACCAGTGGATCCGGGACAGGGTCTAATGAGCAGTTCTTC

clone size: few
CDR3 length: 16
J gene: TRBJ1-3
D gene: TRBD1
V gene: TRBV2
CDR3 protein: CASSRWGQGGGNTIYF
CDR3 DNA: TGTGCCAGCAGTCGATGGGGACAGGGAGGTGGAAACACCATATATTTT

clone size: -
CDR3 length: 13
J gene: TRBJ2-7
D gene: -
V gene: TRBV7-9
CDR3 protein: CASSGGSSYEQYF
CDR3 DNA: TGTGCCAGCTCCGGAGGCAGCTCCTACGAGCAGTACTTC

clone size: -
CDR3 length: 12
J gene: TRBJ2-1
D gene: -
V gene: TRBV12-5
CDR3 protein: CASGLSDNEQFF
CDR3 DNA: TGTGCTAGTGGTCTCTCGGACAATGAGCAGTTCTTC

clone size: once
CDR3 length: 14
J gene: TRBJ1-1
D gene: -
V gene: TRBV4-1
CDR3 protein: CASSQDPGNTEAFF
CDR3 DNA: TGCGCCAGCAGCCAAGATCCTGGCAACACTGAAGCTTTCTTT

clone size: -
CDR3 length: 16
J gene: TRBJ1-1
D gene: -
V gene: TRBV11-1
CDR3 protein: CASSFGSGTANTEAFF
CDR3 DNA: TGTGCCAGCAGCTTTGGTTCTGGCACAGCGAACACTGAAGCTTTCTTT

clone size: -
CDR3 length: 15
J gene: TRBJ2-7
D gene: TRBD1
V gene: TRBV7-3
CDR3 protein: CASSPTGTGYDEQYF
CDR3 DNA: TGTGCCAGCAGCCCAACCGGGACAGGGTATGACGAGCAGTACTTC

clone size: -
CDR3 length: 15
J gene: TRBJ2-7
D gene: TRBD2
V gene: TRBV3-1/TRBV3-2
CDR3 protein: CASSQVGAGGYEQYF
CDR3 DNA: TGTGCCAGCAGCCAAGTTGGCGCGGGGGGCTACGAGCAGTACTTC

clone size: -
CDR3 length: 13
J gene: TRBJ1-2
D gene: -
V gene: TRBV15
CDR3 protein: CATSTRHGRGEGF
CDR3 DNA: TGTGCCACCAGCACGAGGCACGGACGCGGGGAAGGGTTC

clone size: -
CDR3 length: 15
J gene: TRBJ1-2
D gene: -
V gene: TRBV4-1
CDR3 protein: CASRRMDYLNYGYTF
CDR3 DNA: TGCGCCAGCAGACGAATGGACTACCTTAACTATGGCTACACCTTC

clone size: -
CDR3 length: 15
J gene: TRBJ2-1
D gene: TRBD2
V gene: TRBV7-3
CDR3 protein: CASSLSTSGVNEQFF
CDR3 DNA: TGTGCCAGCAGCTTATCGACTAGCGGGGTTAATGAGCAGTTCTTC

clone size: -
CDR3 length: 16
J gene: TRBJ1-6
D gene: -
V gene: TRBV11-1
CDR3 protein: CASSLEDGGYNSPLHF
CDR3 DNA: TGTGCCAGCAGCTTAGAGGACGGAGGCTATAATTCACCCCTCCACTTT

clone size: -
CDR3 length: 12
J gene: TRBJ2-2
D gene: -
V gene: TRBV15
CDR3 protein: CAIHRGTGELFF
CDR3 DNA: TGTGCCATCCACCGAGGGACCGGGGAGCTGTTTTTT

clone size: once
CDR3 length: 17
J gene: TRBJ2-2
D gene: -
V gene: TRBV4-2
CDR3 protein: CASSQVPNRGGTGELFF
CDR3 DNA: TGTGCCAGCAGCCAAGTCCCCAACAGGGGAGGCACCGGGGAGCTGTTTTTT

clone size: -
CDR3 length: 14
J gene: TRBJ2-7
D gene: TRBD2
V gene: TRBV3-1/TRBV3-2
CDR3 protein: CASSPTSGTDEQYF
CDR3 DNA: TGTGCCAGCAGCCCAACTAGCGGGACCGACGAGCAGTACTTC

clone size: -
CDR3 length: 13
J gene: TRBJ1-3
D gene: -
V gene: TRBV30
CDR3 protein: CAWKQPPKNTIYF
CDR3 DNA: TGTGCCTGGAAACAGCCGCCGAAGAACACCATATATTTT

clone size: few
CDR3 length: 14
J gene: TRBJ2-2
D gene: TRBD2
V gene: TRBV28
CDR3 protein: CASSKGLATGELFF
CDR3 DNA: TGTGCCAGCAGTAAGGGACTAGCGACCGGGGAGCTGTTTTTT

clone size: once
CDR3 length: 13
J gene: TRBJ2-7
D gene: -
V gene: TRBV18
CDR3 protein: CASSPDTTYEQYF
CDR3 DNA: TGTGCCAGCTCACCGGACACCACCTACGAGCAGTACTTC

clone size: -
CDR3 length: 14
J gene: TRBJ1-2
D gene: TRBD1
V gene: TRBV5-4
CDR3 protein: CASSSLRDRSGYTF
CDR3 DNA: TGTGCCAGCAGCTCCCTCCGGGACAGATCTGGCTACACCTTC

clone size: -
CDR3 length: 15
J gene: TRBJ2-7
D gene: -
V gene: TRBV7-6
CDR3 protein: CASSLGVTASYEQYF
CDR3 DNA: TGTGCCAGCAGCTTAGGCGTGACAGCGTCCTACGAGCAGTACTTC

clone size: -
CDR3 length: 15
J gene: TRBJ2-1
D gene: TRBD2
V gene: TRBV4-1
CDR3 protein: CASSTGGGRLNEQFF
CDR3 DNA: TGCGCCAGCTCGACTGGGGGGGGGAGGCTAAATGAGCAGTTCTTC

clone size: -
CDR3 length: 14
J gene: TRBJ2-1
D gene: -
V gene: TRBV2
CDR3 protein: CASSDSPSYNEQFF
CDR3 DNA: TGTGCCAGCAGTGATTCCCCTTCCTACAATGAGCAGTTCTTC

clone size: once
CDR3 length: 15
J gene: TRBJ1-4
D gene: TRBD1
V gene: TRBV5-1
CDR3 protein: CASSLGDREREKLFF
CDR3 DNA: TGCGCCAGCAGCTTGGGGGACAGGGAGAGGGAAAAACTGTTTTTT

clone size: -
CDR3 length: 14
J gene: TRBJ1-2
D gene: -
V gene: TRBV5-1
CDR3 protein: CASSFYNRENGYTF
CDR3 DNA: TGCGCCAGCAGCTTTTACAACAGGGAGAATGGCTACACCTTC

clone size: -
CDR3 length: 16
J gene: TRBJ1-4
D gene: TRBD1
V gene: TRBV19
CDR3 protein: CASSPGGGQAGEKLFF
CDR3 DNA: TGTGCCAGTAGTCCCGGAGGGGGCCAGGCGGGTGAAAAACTGTTTTTT

clone size: -
CDR3 length: 13
J gene: TRBJ2-3
D gene: TRBD1
V gene: TRBV11-3
CDR3 protein: CASSLQGPDTQYF
CDR3 DNA: TGTGCCAGCAGTTTACAGGGGCCAGATACGCAGTATTTT

clone size: -
CDR3 length: 13
J gene: TRBJ2-3
D gene: TRBD1
V gene: TRBV10-1
CDR3 protein: CASSPGQADTQYF
CDR3 DNA: TGCGCCAGCAGCCCGGGACAGGCAGATACGCAGTATTTT

clone size: -
CDR3 length: 18
J gene: TRBJ1-1
D gene: TRBD1
V gene: TRBV19
CDR3 protein: CASSTPSGTGLSNTEAFF
CDR3 DNA: TGTGCCAGTAGTACCCCGTCCGGGACAGGCTTATCGAACACTGAAGCTTTCTTT

clone size: -
CDR3 length: 14
J gene: TRBJ2-7
D gene: TRBD1
V gene: TRBV5-4
CDR3 protein: CASSTGQGAYEQYF
CDR3 DNA: TGTGCCAGCAGCACAGGACAGGGGGCTTACGAGCAGTACTTC

clone size: -
CDR3 length: 15
J gene: TRBJ1-5
D gene: TRBD1
V gene: TRBV9
CDR3 protein: CASSAAGQGNQPQHF
CDR3 DNA: TGTGCCAGCAGCGCAGCGGGACAGGGGAATCAGCCCCAGCATTTT

clone size: -
CDR3 length: 16
J gene: TRBJ1-1
D gene: TRBD1
V gene: TRBV5-6
CDR3 protein: CASSPNTGQLNTEAFF
CDR3 DNA: TGTGCCAGCAGCCCAAACACGGGACAGCTGAACACTGAAGCTTTCTTT

clone size: -
CDR3 length: 15
J gene: TRBJ1-6
D gene: -
V gene: TRBV4-1
CDR3 protein: CASSQDVRDNSPLHF
CDR3 DNA: TGCGCCAGCAGCCAAGACGTCAGGGATAATTCACCCCTCCACTTT

clone size: -
CDR3 length: 16
J gene: TRBJ2-1
D gene: -
V gene: TRBV18
CDR3 protein: CASSPISGFSYNEQFF
CDR3 DNA: TGTGCCAGCTCACCAATATCAGGGTTTTCCTACAATGAGCAGTTCTTC

clone size: -
CDR3 length: 15
J gene: TRBJ2-2
D gene: TRBD2
V gene: TRBV11-2
CDR3 protein: CASSLSGGNTGELFF
CDR3 DNA: TGTGCCAGCAGCTTGAGCGGGGGGAACACCGGGGAGCTGTTTTTT

clone size: -
CDR3 length: 15
J gene: TRBJ2-2
D gene: TRBD1
V gene: TRBV7-3
CDR3 protein: CASSSRTGWTGELFF
CDR3 DNA: TGTGCCAGCAGCTCGCGGACAGGGTGGACCGGGGAGCTGTTTTTT

clone size: -
CDR3 length: 15
J gene: TRBJ2-1
D gene: TRBD1
V gene: TRBV30
CDR3 protein: CAWEGRDRVDNEQFF
CDR3 DNA: TGTGCCTGGGAGGGGCGGGACAGGGTAGACAATGAGCAGTTCTTC

clone size: -
CDR3 length: 13
J gene: TRBJ2-1
D gene: -
V gene: TRBV7-9
CDR3 protein: CASSWWRDNEQFF
CDR3 DNA: TGTGCCAGCAGCTGGTGGAGGGACAATGAGCAGTTCTTC

clone size: -
CDR3 length: 14
J gene: TRBJ1-1
D gene: -
V gene: TRBV6-5
CDR3 protein: CASSLAGMDTEAFF
CDR3 DNA: TGTGCCAGCAGTTTAGCAGGGATGGACACTGAAGCTTTCTTT

clone size: -
CDR3 length: 16
J gene: TRBJ2-1
D gene: TRBD1
V gene: TRBV5-1
CDR3 protein: CASSLVGTGPLNEQFF
CDR3 DNA: TGCGCCAGCAGCTTGGTTGGGACAGGCCCCCTCAATGAGCAGTTCTTC

clone size: -
CDR3 length: 14
J gene: TRBJ1-5
D gene: -
V gene: TRBV27
CDR3 protein: CASTPQGTHQPQHF
CDR3 DNA: TGTGCCAGCACCCCACAGGGAACCCATCAGCCCCAGCATTTT

clone size: -
CDR3 length: 15
J gene: TRBJ2-7
D gene: TRBD1
V gene: TRBV27
CDR3 protein: CASSWGQGIIYEQYF
CDR3 DNA: TGTGCCAGCAGTTGGGGACAGGGTATTATCTACGAGCAGTACTTC

clone size: -
CDR3 length: 15
J gene: TRBJ1-5
D gene: -
V gene: TRBV5-5
CDR3 protein: CASSPMGQSNQPQHF
CDR3 DNA: TGTGCCAGCAGCCCAATGGGGCAGAGCAATCAGCCCCAGCATTTT

clone size: -
CDR3 length: 14
J gene: TRBJ1-2
D gene: TRBD1
V gene: TRBV28
CDR3 protein: CASSRDSQNYGYTF
CDR3 DNA: TGTGCCAGCAGTCGGGACAGCCAGAACTATGGCTACACCTTC

clone size: -
CDR3 length: 15
J gene: TRBJ1-1
D gene: -
V gene: TRBV5-6
CDR3 protein: CASSPPGWGNTEAFF
CDR3 DNA: TGTGCCAGCAGTCCACCAGGGTGGGGAAACACTGAAGCTTTCTTT